Reported below is one T cell receptor (beta chain). The antigen is unknown. The germline V and J ends were trimmed by 0 bases and 0 bases, with 15 bases remaining between them. Germline loops: CDR1 SGDLS, CDR2 YYNGEE. The CDR3 length is 18 residues. TCRdb redid the calling of the 5' RACE reads with MiXCR, one entry per CDR3 protein. The sample lists about 720,000 distinct CDR3 sequences; under 9% were seen once. The source of the sample is a study of identical twins. General study points: The abundant beta clonotypes from cord blood had fewer insertions, and memory repertoires had none of this. Out-of-frame beta sequences exhibited a weaker degree of excess twin sharing.

The same data also contributed to another study, on yellow fever vaccine responses in identical twins.

The sequenced material came from PBMCs. V usage is TRBV9 and J usage is TRBJ2-2, with D perhaps matching TRBD2 (7 bases). This receptor was identified in a woman between 18 and 29 years old in good health. The CDR3 loop is CASSVERWGGTNTGELFF. In nucleotides, the CDR3 is TGTGCCAGCAGCGTAGAGCGATGGGGGGGCACGAACACCGGGGAGCTGTTTTTT.